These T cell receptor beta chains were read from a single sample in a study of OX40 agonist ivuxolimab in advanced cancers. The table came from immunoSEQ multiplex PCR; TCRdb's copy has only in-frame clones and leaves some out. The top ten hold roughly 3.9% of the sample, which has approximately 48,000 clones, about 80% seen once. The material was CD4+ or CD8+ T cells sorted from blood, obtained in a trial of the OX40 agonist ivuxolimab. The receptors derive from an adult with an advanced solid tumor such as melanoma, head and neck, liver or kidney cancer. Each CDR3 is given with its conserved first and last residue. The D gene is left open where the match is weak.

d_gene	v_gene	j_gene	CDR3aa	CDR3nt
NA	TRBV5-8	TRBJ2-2	CASRIGPGSNTGELFF	TGTGCCAGCAGGATCGGTCCCGGGTCTAACACCGGGGAGCTGTTTTTT
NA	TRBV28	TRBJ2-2	CASRFANTGELFF	TGTGCCAGCAGATTCGCGAACACCGGGGAGCTGTTTTTT
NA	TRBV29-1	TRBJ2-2	CSAPSESGELFF	TGCAGCGCCCCCTCCGAGAGCGGGGAGCTGTTTTTT
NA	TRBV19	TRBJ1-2	CASSPRTTAHTF	TGTGCCAGTAGTCCCCGGACAACGGCCCACACCTTC
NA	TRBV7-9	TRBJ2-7	CASSFGTPYEQYF	TGTGCCAGCAGCTTCGGGACACCCTACGAGCAGTACTTC
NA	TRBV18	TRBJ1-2	CASSPTGPNYGYTF	TGTGCCAGCTCACCCACAGGCCCTAACTATGGCTACACCTTC
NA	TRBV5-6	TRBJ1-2	CASSQTFYGYTF	TGTGCCAGCAGCCAGACTTTTTATGGCTACACCTTC
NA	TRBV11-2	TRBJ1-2	CASSLPWTSGGYTF	TGTGCCAGCAGCTTACCCTGGACGAGTGGAGGCTACACCTTC
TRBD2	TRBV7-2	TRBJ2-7	CASGLAAGESYEQYF	TGTGCCAGCGGCCTCGCAGCGGGGGAGTCCTACGAGCAGTACTTC
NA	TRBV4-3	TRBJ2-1	CASSQVSGTYNEQFF	TGCGCCAGCAGCCAAGTCAGCGGAACCTACAATGAGCAGTTCTTC
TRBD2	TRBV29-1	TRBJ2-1	CSVAGQGTSGSYNEQFF	TGCAGCGTTGCTGGACAAGGGACTAGCGGGAGTTACAATGAGCAGTTCTTC
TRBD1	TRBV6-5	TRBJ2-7	CAAGTGSYEQYF	TGTGCCGCGGGGACAGGGTCGTACGAGCAGTACTTC
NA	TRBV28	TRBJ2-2	CASSSLPRDTGELFF	TGTGCCAGCAGTTCCCTCCCCAGGGACACCGGGGAGCTGTTTTTT
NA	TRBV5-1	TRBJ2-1	CASRGGLGYNEQFF	TGCGCCAGCAGGGGGGGGCTAGGCTACAATGAGCAGTTCTTC